Below are 31 T cell receptor beta chains sequenced from a single sample in a study of vaccination and CD4 T cells after COVID-19 (dated by TCRdb to between 2021 and 2024). The antigens these receptors bind are not known. The label giving this sample's treatment or condition can be read as: roughly 10-day PBMC culture with coronavirus spike peptide pools or control peptides (ViraFEST assay). Library construction relied on PCR. The listed sequencing device is Illumina iSeq 100. TCR sequencing of DNA from cultured CD4+ T cells used the Oncomine TCR Beta short-read assay at the Johns Hopkins FTIC core. Starting from the raw public reads, TCRdb applied fastp trimming at Q25, assembled clones with MiXCR and retained in-frame beta chains. Rows matching on CDR3 protein sequence are summarized as one entry with the most common DNA and genes. For this sample the table gives 12,000 or so distinct CDR3 sequences, of which approximately 57% were detected only once. The top ten clones comprise more than 30% of the sample.

The sequencing input was CD4+ T cells from blood, cultured in vitro. The receptor set was obtained from a human donor who had recovered from COVID-19.

This clonotype was seen only a few times. This chain connects TRBV6-5 to TRBJ1-1; D is ambiguous. The germline V gene encodes CDR1 MNHEY and CDR2 SVGAGI. Trimming left V 4 bases short and J 0 bases short, with 6 bases between. CDR3 length equals 13 residues. This chain's CDR3 is CASSSSLNTEAFF. The CDR3 coding sequence is TGTGCCAGCAGTTCTAGCTTGAACACTGAAGCTTTCTTT.

CDR3 in DNA: TGTGCCAGCAGAGAGGACAGGAACACCGGGGAGCTGTTTTTT. Encoded protein: CASREDRNTGELFF. V usage is TRBV2 and J usage is TRBJ2-2; possible D gene TRBD1, 6 bases. CDR1 and CDR2 from the germline V gene are SNHLY and FYNNEI. V gave up 6 bases and J gave up 1 base, with 9 bases separating them. The CDR3 sequence is 14 residues long.

The genes are TRBV20-1 and TRBJ2-7, with TRBD2 matching over 7 bases. V was pared by 8 bases and J by 5 bases, with 18 bases of the junction left unmatched. CDR1 is DFQATT, CDR2 SNEGSKA, per germline (reference sequence). The CDR3 is 15 amino acids. This CDR3 reads CSSRHASPGRDEQYF. In DNA, the CDR3 is TGCAGTTCCCGCCACGCAAGTCCAGGGAGGGACGAGCAGTACTTC.

Only a few counts were recorded for this clonotype. CDR3 nucleotides: TGTGCCAGCAGTTACTCGGCGGGGCTCTACGAGCAGTACTTC. It specifies CASSYSAGLYEQYF. J is TRBJ2-7 and V is TRBV6-5; D might be TRBD2 (6 bases). The CDR3 covers 14 residues. Germline CDR1 is MNHEY and CDR2 is SVGAGI. Trimming took off 0 bases at V and 3 bases at J, with 9 bases between the two ends.

This clonotype occurred once. The chain uses TRBV15 and TRBJ1-3, with 8 bases identical to TRBD1. V shed 3 bases, J shed 3 bases, and the junction held 1 base outside the gene matches. The V gene's germline CDR1 is LNHNV and CDR2 YYDKDF (reference sequence). This CDR3 is 14 amino acids long. The DNA of the CDR3 is TGTGCCACCAGCAGGGACAGGGATGGAAACACCATATATTTT. As protein: CATSRDRDGNTIYF.

This chain connects TRBV25-1 to TRBJ2-3, with 10 bases that match TRBD1. V lost 4 bases and J lost 3; bases outside the gene matches: 7. This CDR3 spans 16 amino acids. Germline CDR1 MGHDK, CDR2 SYGVNS. CDR3 DNA: TGTGCCAGCAGTGCCTTGACAGGGGGCAGGACAGATACGCAGTATTTT. Translated: CASSALTGGRTDTQYF.

This rearrangement joins TRBV11-3 to TRBJ2-3, with TRBD2 matching 8 bases. This CDR3 comprises 16 residues. Germline trimming cut 5 bases from V and 4 bases from J; bases unmatched to any gene: 11. Germline-derived CDR1 and CDR2 are SGHNT and YENEEA. This chain's CDR3 is CASSTSFGTSSDTQYF. The CDR3 nucleotides read TGTGCCAGCAGCACCTCCTTCGGGACTAGTTCAGATACGCAGTATTTT. Full variable domain (rest looked up from reference TRBV11-3 and TRBJ2-3): EAGVVQSPRYKIIEKKQPVAFWCNPISGHNTLYWYLQNLGQGPELLIRYENEEAVDDSQLPKDRFSAERLKGVDSTLKIQPAELGDSAVYLCASSTSFGTSSDTQYFGPGTRLTVL.

This clonotype came up a few times. V is TRBV4-1 and J is TRBJ1-1, with a weak D call TRBD1 (6 bases). The CDR3 runs to 15 residues. Germline V gene lookup returns CDR1 MGHRA and CDR2 YSYEKL. Trimming took 4 bases from V and 4 from J, leaving 16 bases between them. The CDR3 reads CASSLNRDLGTEAFF. The DNA for the CDR3 is TGCGCCAGCAGCCTCAACAGGGACCTAGGCACTGAAGCTTTCTTT.

The chain combines TRBV6-1 with TRBJ2-3, with 9 bases lining up with TRBD2. The ends lost 9 bases at V and 6 bases at J; junction bases unmatched: 7. The germline V gene has CDR1 MNHNS and CDR2 SASEGT. This CDR3 contains 13 residues. CDR3 residues: CASSGRRGDTQYF. CDR3 nucleotide sequence: TGTGCCAGTAGCGGGAGACGCGGGGATACGCAGTATTTT.

V is TRBV6-1 and J is TRBJ1-5; D is unresolved. With 2 bases removed from V and 0 bases from J, the gap between germline ends came to 20 bases. The CDR3 is 19 residues long. Germline CDR1 reads MNHNS; CDR2 reads SASEGT. CDR3 sequence: CASSEKGSRDNFSNQPQHF. CDR3 coding DNA: TGTGCCAGCAGTGAAAAAGGGTCGCGGGATAACTTTAGCAATCAGCCCCAGCATTTT.

V and J are TRBV6-2 or TRBV6-3 and TRBJ1-1; D is unresolved. CDR1 is MNHEY, CDR2 SVGEGT, per germline. V was cut by 2 bases and J by 4 bases, with 14 bases left in between. This CDR3 has 15 residues. The CDR3 loop is CASSYTVRSFTEAFF. The CDR3, as DNA: TGTGCCAGCAGTTACACCGTGCGTAGTTTCACTGAAGCTTTCTTT.

This clonotype is categorized as medium-sized. The genes are TRBV4-2 and TRBJ1-1, with no clear D. Trimming stripped 1 base from V and 0 bases from J, with 6 bases between. The CDR3 sequence is 14 residues long. Germline V lookup: CDR1 LGHNA, CDR2 YNFKEQ. Written as DNA, the CDR3 is TGTGCCAGCAGCCAAGGGGCGCTGAACACTGAAGCTTTCTTT. This sequence encodes CASSQGALNTEAFF.

The V call is TRBV6-1, the J call TRBJ1-1; D unresolved. Germline CDR1 MNHNS, CDR2 SASEGT. Trimming stripped 6 bases from V and 2 bases from J, with 16 bases between. The CDR3 spans 15 residues. The CDR3 is CASREKVVRNTEAFF. For the CDR3, the DNA is TGTGCCAGCAGGGAGAAAGTGGTAAGAAACACTGAAGCTTTCTTT.

This clonotype was counted once. The CDR3, as DNA: TGCAGTGCTAGAACGGGACTAGCGGGAGCTAATGAGCAGTTCTTC. Protein: CSARTGLAGANEQFF. This sequence joins TRBV20-1 and TRBJ2-1; 14 bases are a match to TRBD2. The CDR3 is 15 amino acids. CDR1 and CDR2 (germline): DFQATT, SNEGSKA (reference sequence). The ends lost 2 bases at V and 7 bases at J; junction bases unmatched: 4.

The chain couples TRBV27 to TRBJ2-7; D unresolved. Between the trimmed V and J ends, which lost 3 bases and 7 bases, there was a span of 13 bases. This CDR3 has 13 residues. Germline lookup yields CDR1 MNHEY and CDR2 SMNVEV (reference sequence). The CDR3 region has the DNA TGTGCCAGCAGTTTCCAAGCGATGGGGGAGCAGTACTTC. Amino acids: CASSFQAMGEQYF.

The gene calls are TRBV20-1 and TRBJ1-2, with D maybe TRBD1 (5 bases). This CDR3 has 16 residues. Germline CDR1 reads DFQATT; CDR2 reads SNEGSKA (reference sequence). The V end was cut by 3 bases, the J end by 0 bases, with 17 bases between. The CDR3 protein is CSARNFGGEANYGYTF. The DNA of the CDR3 is TGCAGTGCTAGGAATTTCGGGGGGGAAGCTAACTATGGCTACACCTTC.

The CDR3 reads CASSVNFNTGELFF. CDR3 sequence (DNA): TGTGCCAGCAGTGTGAACTTTAACACCGGGGAGCTGTTTTTT. The gene calls are TRBV6-1 and TRBJ2-2; D call uncertain. The CDR3 sequence is 14 residues long. The ends were cut back, 4 bases at V and 2 bases at J, with 8 bases in the middle. From germline, CDR1 is MNHNS and CDR2 SASEGT.

The V gene is TRBV20-1, the J gene TRBJ1-2; D is ambiguous. There are 14 residues in the CDR3. Germline V gives CDR1 DFQATT, CDR2 SNEGSKA (reference sequence). The germline V and J ends were trimmed by 0 bases and 4 bases, with 12 bases remaining between them. CDR3 sequence reads: CSARDQRGSYGYTF. The CDR3 DNA reads as TGCAGTGCTAGAGATCAACGAGGCAGCTATGGCTACACCTTC.

This chain uses TRBV20-1 with TRBJ2-1, with D possibly being TRBD2 (5 bases). From germline, CDR1 is DFQATT and CDR2 SNEGSKA (reference sequence). V lost 0 bases to trimming and J lost 0 bases, with 6 bases between them. The CDR3 has 14 amino acids. The CDR3 here is CSAREGSSYNEQFF. In DNA form, the CDR3 reads TGCAGTGCTAGAGAGGGGAGCTCCTACAATGAGCAGTTCTTC.

The rearrangement joins TRBV20-1 to TRBJ2-1; 12 bases agree with TRBD2. Germline trimming cut 2 bases from V and 5 bases from J; bases unmatched to any gene: 10. CDR3 length: 17 residues. Per germline, CDR1 DFQATT and CDR2 SNEGSKA (reference sequence). The CDR3 loop reads CSARSSGRGPPDNEQFF. The CDR3 DNA sequence: TGCAGTGCTAGATCTAGCGGGAGGGGCCCCCCGGACAATGAGCAGTTCTTC.

This clonotype was found a few times. The J gene is TRBJ1-5, the V gene TRBV19, with 8 bases aligning to TRBD1. The CDR3 runs to 16 residues. The V segment lost 7 bases and the J segment 3 bases; nucleotides outside the gene matches: 11. CDR1 LNHDA and CDR2 SQIVND come from the germline V gene (reference sequence). CDR3 coding DNA: TGTGCCAGTAATGACCCCGGACAGGGAGACAATCAGCCCCAGCATTTT. Translated, it gives CASNDPGQGDNQPQHF.

With regard to this clonotype: Given the absence of the conserved phenylalanine or tryptophan at the CDR3 end, a read error is likely. V gene TRBV28 combines with J gene TRBJ2-7; 9 bases map to TRBD1. Germline V gene data show CDR1 as MDHEN and CDR2 as SYDVKM. The CDR3 spans 14 residues. J was trimmed by 7 bases and V by 5 bases; bases with no gene match: 9. In nucleotides, the CDR3 is TGTGCCAGCAGTCGGACAGGGGCCACGGGGGAGCAGTACTCC. This sequence encodes CASSRTGATGEQYS.

This chain links TRBV3-1 with TRBJ2-1; D unresolved. Germline V gene lookup returns CDR1 LGHDT and CDR2 YNNKEL (reference sequence). V gave up 0 bases and J gave up 3 bases, with 6 bases separating them. This CDR3 comprises 14 residues. CDR3 coding DNA: TGTGCCAGCAGCCAAGACCCGGACTACAATGAGCAGTTCTTC. The encoded protein is CASSQDPDYNEQFF.

The rearrangement links TRBV7-2 to TRBJ1-3; the match to TRBD1 covers 10 bases. Germline CDR1 is SGHTA and CDR2 is FQGNSA. The CDR3 extends over 17 amino acids. The junction had 5 bases not matched to a gene; V was cut back by 1 base and J by 2 bases. The CDR3 loop is CASSLGGTGEAGNTIYF. CDR3 DNA: TGTGCCAGCAGCTTAGGGGGGACAGGGGAAGCTGGAAACACCATATATTTT.

The chain uses TRBV18 and TRBJ2-3; D gene uncertain. Germline CDR1 reads KGHSH; CDR2 reads LQKENI. CDR3 size: 11 residues. V gave up 5 bases and J gave up 3 bases, with 3 bases separating them. CDR3 amino acids: CASSETDTQYF. In nucleotides, the CDR3 is TGTGCCAGCTCAGAGACAGATACGCAGTATTTT.

A few counts support this clonotype. This chain connects TRBV12-3 or TRBV12-4 to TRBJ1-6, with D tentatively TRBD1 (6 bases). Deletions cut 3 bases from V and 9 bases from J, with 12 bases between. The CDR3 spans 14 residues. Written as DNA, the CDR3 is TGTGCCAGCAGTTTTCGGGACATGGGTTCACCCCTCCACTTT. This codes for CASSFRDMGSPLHF.

The V gene is TRBV6-1, the J gene TRBJ1-1, with D possibly being TRBD1 (5 bases). Trimming left V 8 bases short and J 0 bases short, with 13 bases between. CDR3 length equals 14 residues. CDR1 and CDR2 from the germline V gene are MNHNS and SASEGT. The CDR3 nucleotides read TGTGCCAGCGGATGGACGGGGGTGAACACTGAAGCTTTCTTT. Translation: CASGWTGVNTEAFF.

This clonotype was seen a few times. The gene calls are TRBV7-9 and TRBJ2-3; D remains unclear. V was pared by 6 bases and J by 4 bases, with 14 bases between. Germline-derived CDR1 and CDR2 are SEHNR and FQNEAQ (reference sequence). This CDR3 region has 14 residues. The CDR3 loop reads CASRGTARADTQYF. In DNA form, the CDR3 reads TGTGCCAGCAGGGGCACTGCCCGGGCAGATACGCAGTATTTT.

This chain joins TRBV6-1 and TRBJ1-5; TRBD1 is a possible D gene (6 bases). CDR3 size: 16 residues. The germline V and J ends were trimmed by 5 bases and 1 base, with 15 bases remaining between them. The germline V gene encodes CDR1 MNHNS and CDR2 SASEGT. The CDR3 loop is CASSKGGSLSNQPQHF. CDR3 nucleotide sequence: TGTGCCAGCAGTAAAGGGGGTAGTCTGAGCAATCAGCCCCAGCATTTT.

The V and J genes are TRBV29-1 and TRBJ1-2; D may be TRBD1 (5 bases). CDR3 length equals 14 residues. Germline CDR1 is SQVTM and CDR2 is ANQGSEA. V was shortened by 2 bases and J by 4 bases, with 14 bases between the two germline ends. The CDR3 protein is CSVELPTEVYGYTF. The CDR3 DNA sequence: TGCAGCGTTGAACTCCCGACAGAAGTCTATGGCTACACCTTC.

The chain links TRBV6-1 to TRBJ1-2, with TRBD1 matching over 8 bases. CDR3 length: 14 residues. From germline, CDR1 is MNHNS and CDR2 SASEGT. After removal of 3 bases from V and 4 bases from J, the junction contained 4 bases not matched to a gene. This CDR3 reads CASSEDRAPYGYTF. CDR3 sequence (DNA): TGTGCCAGCAGTGAGGACAGGGCCCCCTATGGCTACACCTTC.